This T cell receptor (beta chain) was sequenced during a study of T cells in Graves' hyperthyroidism and ophthalmopathy. Amplification of TCR beta CDR3 regions used RNA as the template. RT-PCR in the first round (using the HTBI primer set) targeted the TCR CDR3. TCRdb recomputed calls from the multiplex PCR reads with MiXCR, one row per CDR3 protein. The data show approximately 630,000 distinct CDR3 sequences, roughly 15% seen once. This CDR3 contains 16 residues. Unmatched junction bases numbered 11, after V lost 8 bases and J lost 4 bases. Germline-derived CDR1 and CDR2 are MNHNS and SASEGT. Recently diagnosed hyperthyroidism of less than 2 months' duration affected patients aged 18 to 65. PBMCs were sourced from more than 9 ml fresh peripheral blood. This clonotype was detected many times.

This clonotype was obtained from a woman in her twenties or thirties with Graves' hyperthyroidism. The sequenced sample consisted of blood. This sequence joins TRBV6-1 and TRBJ2-6; 7 bases fit TRBD2. The CDR3 loop is CASSKPGGSGANVLTF. The CDR3 region has the DNA TGTGCCAGCTCAAAACCGGGGGGAAGCGGGGCCAACGTCCTGACTTTC.